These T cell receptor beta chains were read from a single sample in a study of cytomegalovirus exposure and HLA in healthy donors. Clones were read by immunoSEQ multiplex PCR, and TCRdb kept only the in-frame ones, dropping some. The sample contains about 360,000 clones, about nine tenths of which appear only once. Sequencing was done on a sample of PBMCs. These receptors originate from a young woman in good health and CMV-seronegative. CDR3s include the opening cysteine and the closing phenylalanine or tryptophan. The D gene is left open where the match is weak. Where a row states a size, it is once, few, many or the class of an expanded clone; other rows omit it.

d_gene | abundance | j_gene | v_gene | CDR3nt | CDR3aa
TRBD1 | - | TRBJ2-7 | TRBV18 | TGTGCCAGCTCGCTGACAGGGGGGTCCTACGAGCAGTACTTC | CASSLTGGSYEQYF
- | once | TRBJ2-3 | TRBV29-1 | TGCAGCGAGTGGACTGACACAGATACGCAGTATTTT | CSEWTDTDTQYF
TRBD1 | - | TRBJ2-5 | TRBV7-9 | TGTGCCAGCAGCTTAGCAGCAGTAGGGACAGAGGTCCACTTC | CASSLAAVGTEVHF
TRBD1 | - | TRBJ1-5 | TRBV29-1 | TGCAGCGCGGGGGACAGAATCAATCAGCCCCAGCATTTT | CSAGDRINQPQHF
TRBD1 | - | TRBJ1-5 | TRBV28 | TGTGCCAGCAGTTCATACCAACGGACAGGGGGGCAGCCCCAGCATTTT | CASSSYQRTGGQPQHF
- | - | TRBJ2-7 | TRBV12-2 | TGTGCAAGTCGCCCAGAGGATAGCGCCTACGAGCAGTACTTC | CASRPEDSAYEQYF
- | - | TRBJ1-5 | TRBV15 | TGTGCCACCAGCGGACAGCTCCAGCCCCAGCATTTT | CATSGQLQPQHF
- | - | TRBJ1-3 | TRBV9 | TGTGCCAGCAGCCTAAGACAGGACTCTGGAAACACCATATATTTT | CASSLRQDSGNTIYF
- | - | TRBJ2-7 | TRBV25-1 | TGTGCCAGCACTGAAACGCGGGCACCATACGAGCAGTACTTC | CASTETRAPYEQYF
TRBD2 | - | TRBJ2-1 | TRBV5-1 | TGCGCCAGCAGCTCGCTGACTAGCGGGATGATCGATGAGCAGTTCTTC | CASSSLTSGMIDEQFF
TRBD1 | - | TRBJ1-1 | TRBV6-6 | TGTGCCAGCAGTCCTCGGACAGGGGGACGGACTGAAGCTTTCTTT | CASSPRTGGRTEAFF